This is a list of T cell receptor beta chains from one sample in a study of blood T cell repertoires in COVID-19. Only in-frame clones appear in the TCRdb table, and some are missing; sequencing was by immunoSEQ multiplex PCR. The sample has 140,000 to 150,000 clones; approximately 90% are singletons. Sequencing used peripheral blood. These receptor sequences come from a man aged 60 to 69 with active or convalescent COVID-19. CDR3s include the opening cysteine and the closing phenylalanine or tryptophan. The order of the fields is CDR3 length, J gene, V gene, D gene, clone size, CDR3 protein, CDR3 DNA. D genes are given only for firm matches. Size values are once, few and many counts, or a class for expanded clones, and some rows have none.

>15|TRBJ1-1|TRBV28|TRBD1|once
CASGPGQFMNTEAFF
TGTGCCAGCGGACCGGGACAGTTCATGAACACTGAAGCTTTCTTT
>15|TRBJ2-2|TRBV7-8|-|-
CASSLAPRVTGELFF
TGTGCCAGCAGCTTAGCGCCCAGGGTCACCGGGGAGCTGTTTTTT
>12|TRBJ2-7|TRBV2|-|-
CASRLGSYEQYF
TGTGCCAGCCGACTAGGGTCCTACGAGCAGTACTTC
>13|TRBJ1-1|TRBV5-1|TRBD1|-
CASSFGQGREAFF
TGCGCCAGCAGTTTTGGACAGGGTCGAGAAGCTTTCTTT
>12|TRBJ2-5|TRBV19|TRBD2|-
CASSRGGETQYF
TGTGCCAGTAGTAGGGGAGGGGAGACCCAGTACTTC
>14|TRBJ1-1|TRBV10-3|TRBD1|-
CAISEYRGGTEAFF
TGTGCCATCAGTGAGTACAGGGGTGGGACTGAAGCTTTCTTT
>14|TRBJ2-5|TRBV7-3|TRBD1|-
CASSRIGGGETQYF
TGTGCCAGCAGCAGAATAGGGGGCGGGGAGACCCAGTACTTC
>14|TRBJ2-7|TRBV19|-|-
CASSLAGQSYEQYF
TGTGCCAGTAGTCTAGCAGGGCAATCCTACGAGCAGTACTTC
>17|TRBJ2-3|TRBV7-2|TRBD2|-
CASSLRRGGASTDTQYF
TGTGCCAGCAGCTTAAGGCGGGGAGGGGCTAGCACAGATACGCAGTATTTT
>13|TRBJ1-2|TRBV19|TRBD1|-
CASTRDSNYGYTF
TGTGCCAGTACCCGGGACAGCAACTATGGCTACACCTTC